A single sample gave rise to the 6 T cell receptor beta chains below, sequenced in a study of control samples from healthy donors and cancer patients. Libraries were prepared by immunoSEQ multiplex PCR; TCRdb keeps only in-frame clonotypes and omits some of them. The sample lists 120,000 or so clones, approximately 90% seen once, with almost 2.5% in the top ten. The specimen was blood. The receptors were gathered from a man aged 18 to 29 in good health.

The chain links TRBV7-9 to TRBJ2-3; 8 nucleotides align to TRBD2. Trimming removed 5 bases from V and 2 bases from J; junction bases left unmatched: 12. Germline V lookup: CDR1 SEHNR, CDR2 FQNEAQ (reference sequence). This CDR3 comprises 17 residues. CDR3 bases: TGTGCCAGCAGCCCCCCGGAGGGTAGCGGGACCACAGATACGCAGTATTTT. Translation gives CASSPPEGSGTTDTQYF. Filled out from reference TRBV7-9 and TRBJ2-3, the complete variable domain reads DTGVSQNPRHKITKRGQNVTFRCDPISEHNRLYWYRQTLGQGPEFLTYFQNEAQLEKSRLLSDRFSAERPKGSFSTLEIQRTEQGDSAMYLCASSPPEGSGTTDTQYFGPGTRLTVL.

CDR3 loop: CASRIGSDQPQHF. As DNA, the CDR3 is TGTGCCAGCAGGATTGGAAGCGATCAGCCCCAGCATTTT. The chain links TRBV28 to TRBJ1-5; D gene uncertain. Germline CDR1 reads MDHEN; CDR2 reads SYDVKM. CDR3 length equals 13 residues. V lost 6 bases and J 5 bases, leaving 11 bases between the germline ends.

The genes are TRBV3-1 (or the pseudogene TRBV3-2) and TRBJ1-2; 8 nucleotides line up with TRBD1. This CDR3 has 19 residues. After removal of 6 bases from V and 3 bases from J, the junction contained 21 bases not matched to a gene. Germline V lookup: CDR1 LGHDT, CDR2 YNNKEL (reference sequence). CDR3 region: CASSRTGFSNGIGDYGYTF. The DNA of the CDR3 is TGTGCCAGCAGTCGGACAGGGTTTTCGAACGGGATTGGAGACTATGGCTACACCTTC.

The V gene is TRBV7-3, the J gene TRBJ2-5; 7 positions match TRBD1. The V and J ends lost 5 bases and 5 bases, in that order; junction bases with no gene match: 11. Germline-derived CDR1 and CDR2 are SGHTA and FQGTGA. The CDR3 consists of 15 residues. CDR3 in amino acids: CASSRQGNDGETQYF. In nucleotides, the CDR3 is TGTGCCAGCAGCCGACAGGGCAACGACGGGGAGACCCAGTACTTC.

The CDR3 here is CASSLANRGPEAFF. The CDR3 nucleotides are TGTGCCAGCAGCTTAGCAAACAGGGGGCCTGAAGCTTTCTTT. V is TRBV7-2 and J is TRBJ1-1, with 9 positions matching TRBD1. The CDR3 is made up of 14 amino acids. From germline, CDR1 is SGHTA and CDR2 FQGNSA. V was clipped by 0 bases and J by 6 bases; unmatched bases: 2.

This chain links TRBV9 with TRBJ1-4, with D perhaps matching TRBD1 (5 bases). Looked up from germline, CDR1 is SGDLS and CDR2 is YYNGEE. V lost 3 bases, J lost 3 bases, and 6 bases lay in between. The CDR3 spans 13 residues. CDR3 sequence (DNA): TGTGCCAGCAGCGGGGGGGCTAATGAAAAACTGTTTTTT. Translated, it gives CASSGGANEKLFF.